What follows are 11 T cell receptor beta chains derived from one specimen sequenced in a study of blood T cells in healthy people across ages. A J-beta primer mix and a sample-barcoded 5' primer were used in a second PCR of about 7 to 12 cycles. TCRdb analysed the 5' RACE reads with MiXCR anew, one entry per CDR3 protein. In the table there are around 870,000 distinct CDR3 sequences, around 30% of which are singletons. Sequencing was done on a sample of blood. The origin of the receptors is a woman older than 75 in good health.

There are many counts of this clonotype. The rearrangement links TRBV5-1 to TRBJ2-1; 9 positions match TRBD1. The V and J ends lost 7 bases and 6 bases, in that order; junction bases with no gene match: 11. Germline V gives CDR1 SGHRS, CDR2 YFSETQ. The CDR3 loop spans 15 amino acids. The CDR3 spells CASRGQGSSSNEQFF. As DNA, the CDR3 is TGCGCCAGCCGCGGACAGGGGTCCTCGTCCAATGAGCAGTTCTTC.

This clonotype was observed at least ten times. The chain carries TRBV29-1 and TRBJ1-5; D unclear. V lost 4 bases and J lost 3, with 10 bases in between. Germline CDR1 reads SQVTM; CDR2 reads ANQGSEA. This CDR3 is built from 13 residues. DNA of the CDR3: TGCAGCGTTGGGGCCAACCCCAATCAGCCCCAGCATTTT. Residues: CSVGANPNQPQHF.

The chain recombines TRBV25-1 with TRBJ1-2; no clear D. The CDR3 is made up of 14 amino acids. The germline V gene encodes CDR1 MGHDK and CDR2 SYGVNS. V lost 3 bases and J 3 bases, leaving 11 bases between the germline ends. CDR3 in amino acids: CASSDTATYYGYTF. CDR3 DNA sequence: TGTGCCAGCAGTGATACTGCGACGTACTATGGCTACACCTTC.

With regard to this clonotype: A much larger clone lies a single base off, so this may be a read error. The J gene is TRBJ2-1, the V gene TRBV4-3; maybe TRBD2 (7 bases). Germline assignment: CDR1 LGHNA and CDR2 YSLEER. The CDR3 consists of 16 residues. Trimming left V 3 bases short and J 3 bases short, with 15 bases between. Here the CDR3 DNA reads TGCGCCAGCAGCCAGTCACGGGGGGCCCTCTACAATGAGCAGTTCTTC. It yields the protein CASSQSRGALYNEQFF.

The chain couples TRBV10-3 to TRBJ2-7; weak D call: TRBD1 (6 bases). The germline V gene has CDR1 ENHRY and CDR2 SYGVKD. The V end was cut by 3 bases, the J end by 2 bases, with 8 bases between. The CDR3 is 13 residues long. The CDR3 is CAISDRDTYEQYF. The CDR3 DNA reads as TGTGCCATCAGTGACCGGGACACCTACGAGCAGTACTTC.

As concerns this clonotype: A much larger clone differs from this one at a single base, so this may be a read error. The chain uses TRBV20-1 and TRBJ2-7; 8 nucleotides match TRBD2. There are 19 residues in the CDR3. Germline lookup yields CDR1 DFQATT and CDR2 SNEGSKA (reference sequence). V shed 6 bases and J 0 bases; nucleotides not matched to a gene: 22. The CDR3: CSALPTFAGGGLYSYEQYF. The CDR3 DNA is TGCAGTGCCTTGCCCACATTCGCTGGCGGGGGGCTTTACTCCTACGAGCAGTACTTC.

This sequence joins TRBV20-1 and TRBJ2-3; possibly TRBD1 for D (6 bases). This CDR3 is 15 amino acids long. CDR1 and CDR2 (germline): DFQATT, SNEGSKA (reference sequence). Trimming pared 5 bases from V and 8 bases from J, leaving 23 bases between. The CDR3: CSAGGQGLSVGTQYF. In DNA, the CDR3 is TGCAGTGCTGGGGGCCAGGGTCTCTCTGTGGGTACGCAGTATTTT.

This clonotype was picked up many times. The rearrangement joins TRBV7-2 to TRBJ1-5; D is unclear. CDR1 is SGHTA, CDR2 FQGNSA, per germline. The CDR3 is 15 residues long. V lost 6 bases to trimming and J lost 1 base, with 13 bases between them. The CDR3 sequence is CASSTVGGSNQPQHF. CDR3 nucleotide sequence: TGTGCCAGCAGTACGGTCGGTGGGAGCAATCAGCCCCAGCATTTT.

The chain recombines TRBV20-1 with TRBJ1-1, with 9 bases aligning to TRBD1. Losses at the gene ends were 3 bases for V and 0 bases for J; bases not matched to a gene: 11. CDR3 size: 17 residues. The germline V gene encodes CDR1 DFQATT and CDR2 SNEGSKA (reference sequence). CDR3 protein: CSARLGQGIPMNTEAFF. CDR3 in DNA: TGCAGTGCTAGGTTGGGACAGGGCATCCCCATGAACACTGAAGCTTTCTTT.

This clonotype has a count of ten or more. Mismatch with germline at one junction end may stem from a read error. The chain recombines TRBV7-7 with TRBJ2-1, with 8 positions matching TRBD2. Germline values: CDR1 SSHAT, CDR2 FNYEAQ (reference sequence). This CDR3 contains 15 residues. In DNA form, the CDR3 reads TGTGCTAGCAGCTTAGGGGCGGGGGGATCCAATGAGCAGTTCTTC. Protein sequence: CASSLGAGGSNEQFF.

This clonotype was seen at least ten times. The chain combines TRBV21-1 with TRBJ2-7; the table's TRBD1 call for D was not verified on the DNA. TRBV21-1 has pseudogene status. This CDR3 spans 10 amino acids. CDR3 sequence reads: CASSRGQQYF. As DNA, the CDR3 is TGTGCCAGCAGCAGGGGGCAGCAGTACTTC.